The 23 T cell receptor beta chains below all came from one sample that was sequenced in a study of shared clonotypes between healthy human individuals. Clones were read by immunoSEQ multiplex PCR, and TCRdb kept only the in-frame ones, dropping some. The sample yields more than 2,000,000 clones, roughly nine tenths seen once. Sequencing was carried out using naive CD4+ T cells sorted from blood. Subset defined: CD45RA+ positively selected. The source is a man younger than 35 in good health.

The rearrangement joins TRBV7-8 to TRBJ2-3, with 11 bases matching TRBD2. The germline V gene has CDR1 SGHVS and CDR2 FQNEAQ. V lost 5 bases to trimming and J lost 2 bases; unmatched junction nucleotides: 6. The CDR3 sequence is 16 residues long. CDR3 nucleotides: TGTGCCAGCAGCCGAAAGACTAGCGGGGTCACAGATACGCAGTATTTT. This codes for CASSRKTSGVTDTQYF.

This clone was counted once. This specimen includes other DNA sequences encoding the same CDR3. CDR3: CASSDRETQYF. The CDR3 DNA reads as TGTGCCAGCAGTGACAGAGAGACCCAGTACTTC. This sequence joins TRBV6-1 and TRBJ2-5; D unresolved. Trimming left V 3 bases short and J 4 bases short, with 3 bases between. Germline CDR1 is MNHNS and CDR2 is SASEGT. The CDR3 loop spans 11 amino acids.

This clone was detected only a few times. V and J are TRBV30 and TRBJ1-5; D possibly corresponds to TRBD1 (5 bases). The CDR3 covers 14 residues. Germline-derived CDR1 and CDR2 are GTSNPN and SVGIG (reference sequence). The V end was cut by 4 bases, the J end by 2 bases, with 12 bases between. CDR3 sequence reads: CAWTSGLGNQPQHF. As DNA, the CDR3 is TGTGCCTGGACATCAGGGCTCGGCAATCAGCCCCAGCATTTT.

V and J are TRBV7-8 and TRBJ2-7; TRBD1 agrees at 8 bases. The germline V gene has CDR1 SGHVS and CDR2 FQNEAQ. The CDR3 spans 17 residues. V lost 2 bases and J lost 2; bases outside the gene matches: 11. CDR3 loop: CASSLSINRGLAYEQYF. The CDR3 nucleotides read TGTGCCAGCAGCTTAAGTATAAACAGGGGGTTGGCCTACGAGCAGTACTTC.

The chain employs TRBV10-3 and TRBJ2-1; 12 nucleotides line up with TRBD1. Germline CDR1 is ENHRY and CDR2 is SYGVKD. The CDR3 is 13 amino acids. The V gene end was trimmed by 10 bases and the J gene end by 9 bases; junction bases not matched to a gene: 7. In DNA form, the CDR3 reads TGTGCCACGTCCGGGACAGGGGGCACTGAGCAGTTCTTC. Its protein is CATSGTGGTEQFF.

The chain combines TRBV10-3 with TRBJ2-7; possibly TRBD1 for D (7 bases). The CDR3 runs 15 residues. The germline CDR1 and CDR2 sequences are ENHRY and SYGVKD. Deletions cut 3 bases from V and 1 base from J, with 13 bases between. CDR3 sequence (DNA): TGTGCCATCAGTGAAACGACAGGGACTTCCTACGAGCAGTACTTC. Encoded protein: CAISETTGTSYEQYF.

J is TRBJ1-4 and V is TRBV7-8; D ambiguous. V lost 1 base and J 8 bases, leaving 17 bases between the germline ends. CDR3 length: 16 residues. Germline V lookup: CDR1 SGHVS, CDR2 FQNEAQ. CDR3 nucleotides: TGTGCCAGCAGCTTAGGACGAGACCGCGGTTGGGAAAAACTGTTTTTT. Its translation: CASSLGRDRGWEKLFF. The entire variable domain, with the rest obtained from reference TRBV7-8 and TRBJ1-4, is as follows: GAGVSQSPRYKVAKRGQDVALRCDPISGHVSLFWYQQALGQGPEFLTYFQNEAQLDKSGLPSDRFFAERPEGSVSTLKIQRTQQEDSAVYLCASSLGRDRGWEKLFFGSGTQLSVL.

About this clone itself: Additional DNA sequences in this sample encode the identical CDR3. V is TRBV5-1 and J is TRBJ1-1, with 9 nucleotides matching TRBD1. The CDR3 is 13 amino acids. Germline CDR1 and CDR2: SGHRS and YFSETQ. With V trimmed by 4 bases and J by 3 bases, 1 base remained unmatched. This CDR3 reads CASSRTGDTEAFF. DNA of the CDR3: TGCGCCAGCAGCCGGACAGGGGACACTGAAGCTTTCTTT. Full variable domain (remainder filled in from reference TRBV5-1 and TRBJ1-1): KAGVTQTPRYLIKTRGQQVTLSCSPISGHRSVSWYQQTPGQGLQFLFEYFSETQRNKGNFPGRFSGRQFSNSRSEMNVSTLELGDSALYLCASSRTGDTEAFFGQGTRLTVV.

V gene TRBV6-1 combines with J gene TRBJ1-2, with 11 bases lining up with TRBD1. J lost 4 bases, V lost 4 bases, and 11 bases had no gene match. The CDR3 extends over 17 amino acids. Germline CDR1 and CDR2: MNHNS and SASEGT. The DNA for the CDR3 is TGTGCCAGCAGTGGGGGAGGACAGGGGGCGTTGGGCTATGGCTACACCTTC. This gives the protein CASSGGGQGALGYGYTF.

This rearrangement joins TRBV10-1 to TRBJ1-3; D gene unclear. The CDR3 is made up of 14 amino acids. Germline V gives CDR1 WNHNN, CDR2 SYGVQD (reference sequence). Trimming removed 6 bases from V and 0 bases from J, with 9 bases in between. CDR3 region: CASRRLSSGNTIYF. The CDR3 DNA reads TGCGCCAGCAGGCGCTTAAGCTCTGGAAACACCATATATTTT.

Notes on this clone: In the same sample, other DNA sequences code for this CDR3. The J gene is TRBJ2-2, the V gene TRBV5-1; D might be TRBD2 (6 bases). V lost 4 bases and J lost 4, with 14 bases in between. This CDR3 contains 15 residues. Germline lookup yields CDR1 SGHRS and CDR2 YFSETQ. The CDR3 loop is CASSPTAGGTGELFF. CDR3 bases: TGCGCCAGCAGCCCGACAGCCGGGGGCACCGGGGAGCTGTTTTTT.

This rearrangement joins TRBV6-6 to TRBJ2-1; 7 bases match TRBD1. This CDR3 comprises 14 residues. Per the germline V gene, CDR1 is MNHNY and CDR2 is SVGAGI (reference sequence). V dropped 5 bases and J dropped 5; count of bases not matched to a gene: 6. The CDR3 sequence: CASSRQGLHNEQFF. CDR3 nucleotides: TGTGCCAGCAGTCGACAGGGTTTGCACAATGAGCAGTTCTTC.

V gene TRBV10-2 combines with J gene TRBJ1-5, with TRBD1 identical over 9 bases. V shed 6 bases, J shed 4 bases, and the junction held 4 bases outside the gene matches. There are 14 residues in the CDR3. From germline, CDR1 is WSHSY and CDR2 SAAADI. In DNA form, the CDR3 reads TGCGCCAGCAGGGGACAGGGTTTTAATCAGCCCCAGCATTTT. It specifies CASRGQGFNQPQHF.

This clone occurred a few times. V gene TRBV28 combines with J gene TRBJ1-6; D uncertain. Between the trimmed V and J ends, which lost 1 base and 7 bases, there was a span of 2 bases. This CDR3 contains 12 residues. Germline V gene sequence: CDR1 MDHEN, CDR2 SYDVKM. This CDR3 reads CASSLFNSPLHF. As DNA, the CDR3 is TGTGCCAGCAGTTTATTCAATTCACCCCTCCACTTT.

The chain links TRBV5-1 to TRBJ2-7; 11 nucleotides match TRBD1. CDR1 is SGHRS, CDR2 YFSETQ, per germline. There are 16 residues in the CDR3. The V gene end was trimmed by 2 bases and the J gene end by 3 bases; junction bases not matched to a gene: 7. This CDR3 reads CASSLSGQGAFYEQYF. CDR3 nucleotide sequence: TGCGCCAGCAGCTTATCCGGACAGGGGGCCTTCTACGAGCAGTACTTC.

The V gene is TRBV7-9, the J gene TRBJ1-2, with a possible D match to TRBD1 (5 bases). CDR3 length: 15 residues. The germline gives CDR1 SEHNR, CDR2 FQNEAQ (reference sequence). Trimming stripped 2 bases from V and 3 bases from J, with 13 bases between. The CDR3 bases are TGTGCCAGCAGCTTATACACCTGGGGGGACTATGGCTACACCTTC. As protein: CASSLYTWGDYGYTF.

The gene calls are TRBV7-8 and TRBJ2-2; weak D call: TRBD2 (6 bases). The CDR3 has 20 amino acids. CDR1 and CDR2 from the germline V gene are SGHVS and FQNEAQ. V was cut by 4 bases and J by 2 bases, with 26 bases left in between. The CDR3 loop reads CASSSTIRSPGGLNTGELFF. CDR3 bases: TGTGCCAGCAGCTCCACGATCCGGAGCCCCGGGGGTCTAAACACCGGGGAGCTGTTTTTT.

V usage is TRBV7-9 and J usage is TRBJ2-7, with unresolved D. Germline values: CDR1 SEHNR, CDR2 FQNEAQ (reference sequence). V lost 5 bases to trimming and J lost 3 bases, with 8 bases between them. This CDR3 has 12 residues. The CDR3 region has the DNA TGTGCCAGCAGCCCGAGTGTCTACGAGCAGTACTTC. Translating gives CASSPSVYEQYF. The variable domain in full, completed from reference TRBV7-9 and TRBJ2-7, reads DTGVSQNPRHKITKRGQNVTFRCDPISEHNRLYWYRQTLGQGPEFLTYFQNEAQLEKSRLLSDRFSAERPKGSFSTLEIQRTEQGDSAMYLCASSPSVYEQYFGPGTRLTVT.

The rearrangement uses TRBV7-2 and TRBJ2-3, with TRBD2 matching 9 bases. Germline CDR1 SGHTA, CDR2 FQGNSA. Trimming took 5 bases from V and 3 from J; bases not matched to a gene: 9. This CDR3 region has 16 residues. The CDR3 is CASSPFSGSRTDTQYF. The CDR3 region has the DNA TGTGCCAGCAGCCCATTTAGCGGGAGTCGGACAGATACGCAGTATTTT.

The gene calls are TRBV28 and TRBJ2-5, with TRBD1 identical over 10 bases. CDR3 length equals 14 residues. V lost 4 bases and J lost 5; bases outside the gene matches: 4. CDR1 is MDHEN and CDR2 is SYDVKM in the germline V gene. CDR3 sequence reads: CASSSGQGLETQYF. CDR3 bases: TGTGCCAGCAGTTCGGGACAGGGGCTGGAGACCCAGTACTTC. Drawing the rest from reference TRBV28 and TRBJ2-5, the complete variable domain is DVKVTQSSRYLVKRTGEKVFLECVQDMDHENMFWYRQDPGLGLRLIYFSYDVKMKEKGDIPEGYSVSREKKERFSLILESASTNQTSMYLCASSSGQGLETQYFGPGTRLLVL.

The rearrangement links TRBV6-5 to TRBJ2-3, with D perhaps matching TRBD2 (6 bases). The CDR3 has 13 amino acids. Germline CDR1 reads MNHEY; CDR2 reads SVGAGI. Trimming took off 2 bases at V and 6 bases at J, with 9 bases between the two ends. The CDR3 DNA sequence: TGTGCCAGCAGTTACAGCAGCGGGGATACGCAGTATTTT. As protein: CASSYSSGDTQYF.

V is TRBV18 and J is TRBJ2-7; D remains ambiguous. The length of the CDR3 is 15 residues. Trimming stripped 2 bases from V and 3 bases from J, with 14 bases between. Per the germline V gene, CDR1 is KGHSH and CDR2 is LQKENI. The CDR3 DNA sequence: TGTGCCAGCTCACCAGGGTCCGCCCGAATCTACGAGCAGTACTTC. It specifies CASSPGSARIYEQYF. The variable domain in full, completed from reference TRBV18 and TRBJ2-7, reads NAGVMQNPRHLVRRRGQEARLRCSPMKGHSHVYWYRQLPEEGLKFMVYLQKENIIDESGMPKERFSAEFPKEGPSILRIQQVVRGDSAAYFCASSPGSARIYEQYFGPGTRLTVT.

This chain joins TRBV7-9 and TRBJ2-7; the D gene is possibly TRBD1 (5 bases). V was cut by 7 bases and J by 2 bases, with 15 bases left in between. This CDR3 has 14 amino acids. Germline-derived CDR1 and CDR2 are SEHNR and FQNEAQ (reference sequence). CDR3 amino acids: CASIDSSRAYEQYF. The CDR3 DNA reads TGTGCCAGCATCGACAGTTCTCGAGCCTACGAGCAGTACTTC.